Below, one T cell receptor beta chain is given with its context. Seattle participants joined during active infection and were tracked over time. Per the authors' pipeline: Reference gene primer amplification in the assay estimated nucleated cell counts. The assay was immunoSEQ multiplex PCR, and TCRdb's table has in-frame clones only and misses some. V, J and clone size were drawn from that table, and D and trimming were deduced from the DNA. The sample lists about 200,000 clones, 88% occurring once. The V and J ends lost 4 bases and 10 bases respectively, with 12 bases between them. The CDR3 contains 13 residues. Germline V CDR1 and CDR2: SGHRS, YFSETQ. The data stem from a study of blood T cell repertoires in COVID-19. Study-wide context: Whether acute or convalescent, the COVID-19 samples came from the United States, Italy and Spain. Nucleic acid was either cDNA or gDNA, and it came from T cells, B-cell-depleted T cells, or PBMCs.

The sequenced material came from peripheral blood. This clonotype originated in a man over 45 with COVID-19, enrolled during active disease. The chain is built from TRBV5-1 and TRBJ1-6, with D possibly TRBD1 on 5 matching bases. The CDR3 loop is CASSRVQGSPLHF. The CDR3 DNA follows: TGCGCCAGCAGCAGGGTGCAGGGATCACCCCTCCACTTT. The variable domain in full, with the rest retrieved from reference TRBV5-1 and TRBJ1-6, is KAGVTQTPRYLIKTRGQQVTLSCSPISGHRSVSWYQQTPGQGLQFLFEYFSETQRNKGNFPGRFSGRQFSNSRSEMNVSTLELGDSALYLCASSRVQGSPLHFGNGTRLTVT.